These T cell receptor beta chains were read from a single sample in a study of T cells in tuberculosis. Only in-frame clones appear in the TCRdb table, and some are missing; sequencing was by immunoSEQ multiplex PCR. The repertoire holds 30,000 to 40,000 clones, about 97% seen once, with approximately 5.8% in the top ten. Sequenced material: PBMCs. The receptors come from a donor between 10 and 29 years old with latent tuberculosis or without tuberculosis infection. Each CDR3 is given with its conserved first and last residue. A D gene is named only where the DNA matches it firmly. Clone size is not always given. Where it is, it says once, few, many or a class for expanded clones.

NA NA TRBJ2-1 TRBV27 CASTRGGTVYNEQFF TGTGCCAGCACCCGGGGGGGGACAGTTTACAATGAGCAGTTCTTC
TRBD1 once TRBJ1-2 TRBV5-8 CASSFNRGEAGYTF TGTGCCAGCAGCTTTAACAGGGGAGAGGCTGGCTACACCTTC
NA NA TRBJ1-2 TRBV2 CASSHVQGTNYGYTF TGTGCCAGCAGCCACGTACAGGGTACTAACTATGGGTACACCTTC
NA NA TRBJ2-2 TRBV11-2 CASSFSGGRDNTGELFF TGTGCCAGCAGCTTTTCAGGGGGGAGAGATAACACCGGGGAGCTGTTTTTT
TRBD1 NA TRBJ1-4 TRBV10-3 CAISDGQGARNEKLFF TGTGCCATCAGTGATGGGCAGGGGGCGAGGAATGAAAAACTGTTTTTT
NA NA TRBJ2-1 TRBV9 CASSPDTRSYNEQFF TGTGCCAGCAGCCCCGACACCCGCTCCTACAATGAGCAGTTCTTC
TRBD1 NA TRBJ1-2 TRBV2 CASSSDRGVINYGYTF TGTGCCAGCAGTTCCGACAGGGGAGTGATTAACTATGGCTACACCTTC
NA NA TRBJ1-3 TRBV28 CASSSPNTIYF TGTGCCAGCAGTTCCCCGAACACCATATATTTT
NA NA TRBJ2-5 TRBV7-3 CASSPFTLAETQYF TGTGCCAGCAGCCCATTTACCCTAGCCGAGACCCAGTACTTC
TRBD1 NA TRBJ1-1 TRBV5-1 CASSFGQGIGNTEAFF TGCGCCAGCAGCTTTGGACAGGGGATTGGGAACACTGAAGCTTTCTTT
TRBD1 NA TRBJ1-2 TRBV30 CAWSPGQGSNYGYTF TGTGCCTGGAGTCCGGGACAGGGTTCTAACTATGGCTACACCTTC
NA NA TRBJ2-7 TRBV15 CATSRDLASYEQYF TGTGCCACCAGCAGAGATCTAGCCAGCTACGAGCAGTACTTC
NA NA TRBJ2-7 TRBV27 CATGDGYEQYF TGTGCCACCGGAGATGGTTACGAGCAGTACTTC
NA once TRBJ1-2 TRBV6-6 CASSATVINGYTF TGTGCCAGCAGTGCGACAGTTATCAATGGCTACACCTTC
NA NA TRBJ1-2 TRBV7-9 CASSLAQDGYTF TGTGCCAGCAGCTTAGCACAGGATGGCTACACCTTC
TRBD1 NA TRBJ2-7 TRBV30 CAWREWDRTYEQYF TGTGCCTGGAGGGAATGGGACAGGACCTACGAGCAGTACTTC
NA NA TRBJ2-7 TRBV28 CASSFNSLDEQYF TGTGCCAGCAGTTTCAACTCCCTGGACGAGCAGTACTTC
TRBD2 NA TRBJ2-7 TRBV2 CASSDWTSGRADYEQYF TGTGCCAGCAGTGATTGGACTAGCGGGAGAGCGGACTACGAGCAGTACTTC
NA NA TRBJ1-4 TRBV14 CASSQDLAGFGEKLFF TGTGCCAGCAGCCAAGATTTAGCGGGTTTTGGTGAAAAACTGTTTTTT
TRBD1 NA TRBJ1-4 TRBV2 CASSEGQGVGKEKLFF TGTGCCAGCAGTGAAGGGCAGGGGGTTGGAAAGGAAAAACTGTTTTTT
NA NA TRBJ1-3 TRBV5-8 CASTRQGTGNTIYF TGTGCCAGCACCAGGCAGGGGACGGGAAACACCATATATTTT
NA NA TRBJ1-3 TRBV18 CASSQLLTTPNSGNTIYF TGTGCCAGCTCACAATTACTGACAACACCTAACTCTGGAAACACCATATATTTT
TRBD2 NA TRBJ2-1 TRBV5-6 CASSFPSGTMNEQFF TGTGCCAGCAGCTTCCCTAGCGGTACGATGAATGAGCAGTTCTTC
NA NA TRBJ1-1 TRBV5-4 CASSSPRYDEAFF TGTGCCAGTAGCTCTCCGCGGTACGATGAAGCTTTCTTT
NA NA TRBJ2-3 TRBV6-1 CASSTETGSTDTQYF TGTGCCAGCAGTACCGAGACAGGTAGCACAGATACGCAGTATTTT
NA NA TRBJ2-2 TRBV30 CAWSPPEGPGELFF TGTGCCTGGAGTCCCCCGGAGGGGCCCGGGGAGCTGTTTTTT
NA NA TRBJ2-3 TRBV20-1 CSYLAADTQYF TGCAGTTATCTCGCGGCAGATACGCAGTATTTT
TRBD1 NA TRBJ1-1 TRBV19 CASSDRGFNTEAFF TGTGCCAGTAGCGACAGGGGATTTAACACTGAAGCTTTCTTT
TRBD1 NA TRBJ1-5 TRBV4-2 CASSQDIGQGAQPQHF TGTGCCAGCAGCCAAGATATCGGACAGGGGGCTCAGCCCCAGCATTTT
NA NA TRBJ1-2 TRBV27 CASSHKYRETNYGYTF TGTGCCAGCAGTCATAAATACCGGGAGACTAACTATGGCTACACCTTC
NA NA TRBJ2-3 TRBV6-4 CASSEESFTDTQYF TGTGCCAGCAGTGAAGAGTCTTTCACAGATACGCAGTATTTT
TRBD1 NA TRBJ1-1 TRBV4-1 CASSRKLDRAGTEAFF TGCGCCAGCAGCCGCAAACTGGACAGGGCGGGGACTGAAGCTTTCTTT
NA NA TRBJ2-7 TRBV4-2 CASSQDLQGYEQYF TGTGCCAGCAGCCAAGATCTACAGGGCTACGAGCAGTACTTC
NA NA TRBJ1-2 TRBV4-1 CASSQVGGKYGYTF TGCGCCAGCAGCCAAGTCGGGGGGAAATATGGCTACACCTTC
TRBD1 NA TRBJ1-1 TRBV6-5 CASRDRITEAFF TGTGCCAGCAGGGACAGGATCACTGAAGCTTTCTTT
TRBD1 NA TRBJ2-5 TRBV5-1 CASSLEGQGDETQYF TGCGCCAGCAGCTTGGAGGGCCAGGGGGACGAGACCCAGTACTTC
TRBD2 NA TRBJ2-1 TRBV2 CASSLPSGGGSYNEQFF TGTGCCAGCAGTCTTCCTAGCGGGGGTGGGTCCTACAATGAGCAGTTCTTC
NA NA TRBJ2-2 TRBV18 CASSSYANTGELFF TGTGCCAGCTCATCCTATGCCAACACCGGGGAGCTGTTTTTT
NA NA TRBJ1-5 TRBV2 CASSNQPQHF TGTGCCAGCTCTAATCAGCCCCAGCATTTT
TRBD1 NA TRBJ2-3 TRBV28 CASRDRGTDTQYF TGTGCCAGCAGGGACAGGGGCACAGATACGCAGTATTTT
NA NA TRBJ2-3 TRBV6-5 CASSRTRRDTQYF TGTGCCAGCAGCCGTACGCGGCGGGATACGCAGTATTTT
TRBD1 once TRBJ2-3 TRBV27 CASSLDGTGVADTQYF TGTGCCAGCAGTTTAGACGGGACAGGGGTCGCAGATACGCAGTATTTT
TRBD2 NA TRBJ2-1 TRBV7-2 CASSRLGWLAGQQFF TGTGCCAGCAGCCGCCTGGGGTGGTTAGCGGGACAGCAGTTCTTC
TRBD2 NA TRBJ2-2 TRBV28 CASSHLAGVTGELFF TGTGCCAGCAGCCATCTAGCGGGAGTCACCGGGGAGCTGTTTTTT
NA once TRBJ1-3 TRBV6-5 CASRPHRDSGNTIYF TGTGCCAGCAGACCCCACAGGGACTCTGGAAACACCATATATTTT
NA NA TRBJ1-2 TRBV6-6 CASSYSSTGGYTF TGTGCCAGCAGTTACAGTTCTACCGGGGGCTACACCTTC
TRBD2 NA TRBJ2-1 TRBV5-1 CASSLVAGGYNEQFF TGCGCCAGCAGCTTGGTAGCGGGGGGTTACAATGAGCAGTTCTTC
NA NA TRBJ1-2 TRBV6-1 CASSDTARLGYTF TGTGCCAGCAGTGATACCGCCAGGCTCGGCTACACCTTC
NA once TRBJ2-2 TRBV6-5 CASSYARGWSDGELFF TGTGCCAGCAGTTACGCCCGGGGTTGGTCAGACGGGGAGCTGTTTTTT
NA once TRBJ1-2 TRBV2 CASSESGYGYTF TGTGCCAGCAGTGAATCGGGGTATGGCTACACCTTC
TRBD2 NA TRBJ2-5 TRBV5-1 CASSPTEGTSGRETQYF TGCGCCAGCAGCCCTACCGAAGGGACTAGCGGGAGAGAGACCCAGTACTTC
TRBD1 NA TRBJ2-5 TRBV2 CASRLDRVGETQYF TGTGCCAGCCGACTGGACAGGGTGGGGGAGACCCAGTACTTC
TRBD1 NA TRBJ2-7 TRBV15 CATSRRTGLDEQYF TGTGCCACCAGCCGCCGGACAGGGCTTGACGAGCAGTACTTC
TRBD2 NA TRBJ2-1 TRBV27 CASSLRGLAGTGLFNEQFF TGTGCCAGCAGTTTACGGGGACTAGCCGGGACTGGACTCTTCAATGAGCAGTTCTTC
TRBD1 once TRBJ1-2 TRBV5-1 CASSLGGPDRAGYGYTF TGCGCCAGCAGCTTGGGGGGACCGGACAGGGCAGGCTATGGCTACACCTTC